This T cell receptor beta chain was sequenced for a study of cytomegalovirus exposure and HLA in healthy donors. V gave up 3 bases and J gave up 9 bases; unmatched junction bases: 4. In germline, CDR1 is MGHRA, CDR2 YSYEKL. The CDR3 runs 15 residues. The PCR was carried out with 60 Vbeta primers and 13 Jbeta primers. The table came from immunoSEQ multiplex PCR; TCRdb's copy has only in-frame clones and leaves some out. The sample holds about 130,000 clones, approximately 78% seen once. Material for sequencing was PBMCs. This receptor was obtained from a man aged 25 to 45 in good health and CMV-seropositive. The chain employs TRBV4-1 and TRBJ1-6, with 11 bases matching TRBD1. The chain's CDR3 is CASSQGQGVGSPLHF. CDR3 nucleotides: TGCGCCAGCAGCCAGGGACAGGGGGTTGGTTCACCCCTCCACTTT.